A single sample gave rise to the 27 T cell receptor beta chains below, sequenced in a study of breast tumors, draining lymph nodes, adjacent tissues. MiXCR, applied by TCRdb to the multiplex PCR reads, yields one record per CDR3 protein. The sample carries roughly 220,000 distinct CDR3 sequences, under 40% recorded once. Axillary draining lymph nodes of breast cancer patients supplied the node samples. Sequencing used axillary lymph node tissue. The receptors were gathered from a female donor with breast cancer. Some clones in this sample may be carry-over from other donors' samples.

The chain has TRBV6-6 and TRBJ2-3; 7 bases line up with TRBD2. This CDR3 spans 16 amino acids. Looked up from germline, CDR1 is MNHNY and CDR2 is SVGAGI (reference sequence). V trimming: 5 bases; J trimming: 2 bases; junction bases outside the gene matches: 10. CDR3 amino acids: CASSHPSGEVTDTQYF. The CDR3 bases are TGTGCCAGCAGTCACCCTAGCGGCGAAGTCACAGATACGCAGTATTTT.

This clonotype was seen many times. The rearrangement uses TRBV24-1 and TRBJ2-7; D gene unclear. V was shortened by 5 bases and J by 5 bases, with 12 bases between the two germline ends. The CDR3 loop spans 13 amino acids. Germline V CDR1 and CDR2: KGHDR, SFDVKD. The CDR3 bases are TGTGCCACCAGTGGGCCCAGTAATCACGAGCAGTACTTC. Residues: CATSGPSNHEQYF.

This clonotype was observed a handful of times. The genes are TRBV7-3 and TRBJ1-1; weak D call: TRBD1 (6 bases). The germline V and J ends were trimmed by 2 bases and 3 bases, with 10 bases remaining between them. The germline gives CDR1 SGHTA, CDR2 FQGTGA. The CDR3 length is 14 residues. CDR3 sequence: CASSLGPGDTEAFF. The CDR3 nucleotides are TGTGCCAGCAGCTTAGGTCCAGGGGACACTGAAGCTTTCTTT.

The chain employs TRBV27 and TRBJ1-3; 8 positions match TRBD1. This CDR3 is built from 16 residues. CDR1 is MNHEY and CDR2 is SMNVEV in the germline V gene (reference sequence). With V trimmed by 5 bases and J by 1 base, 7 bases remained unmatched. CDR3: CASSVRGPQSGNTIYF. The CDR3 DNA follows: TGTGCCAGCAGTGTCAGGGGGCCTCAATCTGGAAACACCATATATTTT.

As concerns this clonotype: Mismatch with germline at one junction end may stem from a read error. The rearrangement links TRBV5-1 to TRBJ1-4; D is possibly TRBD1 (6 bases). Germline CDR1 and CDR2: SGHRS and YFSETQ. The CDR3 runs 13 residues. DNA of the CDR3: TGCGCCGGCAGAGGGGGGGCTGGAGAAAGACTGTTTTTT. Translated: CAGRGGAGERLFF.

Worth noting for this clonotype: Since a much larger clone is just one base distant, this may be a read error. J is TRBJ1-5 and V is TRBV10-1; D might be TRBD1 (6 bases). The CDR3 runs 15 residues. Germline V gene sequence: CDR1 WNHNN, CDR2 SYGVQD (reference sequence). The CDR3 coding sequence is TGCGCCAGCAGTGATGGGGGCTTGGGCAATCGGCCCCAGCATTTT. This codes for CASSDGGLGNRPQHF.

A note on this clonotype: A much larger clone lies one base from this, so it may be a read error. CDR3 protein: CASRGRVRGQETPYF. CDR3 DNA sequence: TGTGCCAGCAGGGGGAGGGTTCGGGGCCAAGAGACCCCGTACTTC. The chain couples TRBV14 to TRBJ2-5; TRBD2 matches at 7 bases. CDR1 SGHDN and CDR2 FVKESK come from the germline V gene. This CDR3 is built from 15 residues.

This clonotype was detected once. J is TRBJ2-5 and V is TRBV29-1; 8 nucleotides agree with TRBD2. Germline CDR1 SQVTM, CDR2 ANQGSEA. The CDR3 covers 13 residues. The V and J ends lost 4 bases and 7 bases, in that order; junction bases with no gene match: 8. The CDR3 DNA reads TGCAGCGTTGCCGGGAGGGGTCCAATGACCCAGTACTTC. This sequence encodes CSVAGRGPMTQYF.

The chain is built from TRBV6-2 or TRBV6-3 and TRBJ2-6; D is perhaps TRBD2 (6 bases). The ends were cut back, 4 bases at V and 0 bases at J, with 7 bases in the middle. Germline assignment: CDR1 MNHEY and CDR2 SVGEGT. This CDR3 is built from 15 residues. This CDR3 is CASSWDFSGANVLTF. The CDR3 DNA is TGTGCCAGCAGTTGGGACTTCTCTGGGGCCAACGTCCTGACTTTC.

The V and J genes are TRBV27 and TRBJ1-2; a possible D gene is TRBD1 (5 bases). This CDR3 is 18 amino acids long. CDR1 is MNHEY, CDR2 SMNVEV, per germline (reference sequence). V was clipped by 5 bases and J by 7 bases, with 29 bases between them. The chain's CDR3 is CASSQGRVGRLPLGGYTF. CDR3 DNA sequence: TGTGCCAGCAGTCAGGGACGAGTGGGGCGACTCCCTTTAGGTGGCTACACCTTC.

The chain links TRBV5-4 to TRBJ2-3; 8 bases are a match to TRBD2. Germline V lookup: CDR1 SGHNT, CDR2 YYREEE (reference sequence). J was trimmed by 0 bases and V by 8 bases; bases with no gene match: 11. The CDR3 spans 16 residues. CDR3 residues: CARQTNGRVSTDTQYF. CDR3 in DNA: TGTGCCAGACAGACTAACGGGAGGGTTAGCACAGATACGCAGTATTTT.

The CDR3 is CSAHRDNNEQFF. Written as DNA, the CDR3 is TGCAGTGCGCATCGGGACAACAATGAGCAGTTCTTC. This chain links TRBV20-1 with TRBJ2-1, with D possibly being TRBD1 (6 bases). The CDR3 has 12 residues. The germline CDR1 and CDR2 sequences are DFQATT and SNEGSKA (reference sequence). V lost 6 bases and J lost 5, with 11 bases in between.

The rearrangement joins TRBV10-3 to TRBJ2-3, with a tentative D call TRBD1 (6 bases). TRBJ2-5 matches the DNA end more closely, so the J call is doubtful. CDR1 and CDR2 from the germline V gene are ENHRY and SYGVKD. This CDR3 is 13 amino acids long. The CDR3 is CAISLRTEETQYF. CDR3 nucleotide sequence: TGTGCCATCAGTTTACGGACAGAAGAGACCCAGTACTTC.

This clonotype occurred many times. A read error is possible here, since a much larger clone lies one base away. CDR3 DNA: TGTGCCAGCAGCTTCGGCAGCTCCTACGAGCAGTACTTC. This sequence encodes CASSFGSSYEQYF. The chain has TRBV11-3 and TRBJ2-7; D is unresolved. The CDR3 extends over 13 amino acids. The germline V gene encodes CDR1 SGHNT and CDR2 YENEEA. Trimming took off 3 bases at V and 0 bases at J, with 6 bases between the two ends. Full variable domain (remainder filled in from reference TRBV11-3 and TRBJ2-7): EAGVVQSPRYKIIEKKQPVAFWCNPISGHNTLYWYLQNLGQGPELLIRYENEEAVDDSQLPKDRFSAERLKGVDSTLKIQPAELGDSAVYLCASSFGSSYEQYFGPGTRLTVT.

This clonotype was seen many times. The genes are TRBV7-2 and TRBJ2-7, with 7 positions matching TRBD2. Germline CDR1 is SGHTA and CDR2 is FQGNSA. The length of the CDR3 is 15 residues. The J segment lost 0 bases and the V segment lost 5 bases, leaving 7 bases of the junction unmatched. DNA for the CDR3: TGTGCCAGCAGCCCAAGCGGGGCAAGCTCCTACGAGCAGTACTTC. Residues: CASSPSGASSYEQYF.

The chain recombines TRBV10-3 with TRBJ2-7; 10 bases are a match to TRBD1. This CDR3 has 18 amino acids. The V gene's germline CDR1 is ENHRY and CDR2 SYGVKD. Trimming took 6 bases from V and 6 from J; bases not matched to a gene: 20. DNA of the CDR3: TGTGCCATCAGCCGAAGCCAAACCGGGACAGGGGCGATCCGCGAGCAGTACTTC. Protein: CAISRSQTGTGAIREQYF.

A note on this clonotype: This may be a read error, as it is one base from a much larger clone. The chain uses TRBV5-6 and TRBJ2-7; TRBD2 is a possible D gene (5 bases). CDR3 length: 13 amino acids. Germline values: CDR1 SGHDT, CDR2 YYEEEE. V lost 0 bases and J 5 bases, leaving 9 bases between the germline ends. The CDR3 DNA follows: TGTGCCAGCAGCTTGGCTCCGGGAAACGAGCAGTACTTC. Translation: CASSLAPGNEQYF.

In this sample, this clonotype turned up many times. The chain recombines TRBV7-8 with TRBJ1-3, with 8 bases identical to TRBD1. This CDR3 spans 14 amino acids. J lost 1 base, V lost 6 bases, and 2 bases had no gene match. The germline V gene has CDR1 SGHVS and CDR2 FQNEAQ. In DNA, the CDR3 is TGTGCCAGCAGTCACAGGGGGTCTGGAAACACCATATATTTT. Its translation is CASSHRGSGNTIYF.

The V call is TRBV20-1, the J call TRBJ2-5; the D gene is possibly TRBD2 (5 bases). Germline V gene sequence: CDR1 DFQATT, CDR2 SNEGSKA (reference sequence). The ends were cut back, 0 bases at V and 2 bases at J, with 13 bases in the middle. CDR3 length equals 15 residues. CDR3 coding DNA: TGCAGTGCTAGAGACCCGACTATTAGGCAAGAGACCCAGTACTTC. Translated, it gives CSARDPTIRQETQYF.

About this clonotype: This may be a read error, as it is one base from a much larger clone. This chain joins TRBV6-5 and TRBJ2-1; TRBD2 agrees at 11 bases. The V segment lost 7 bases and the J segment 0 bases; nucleotides outside the gene matches: 8. The germline gives CDR1 MNHEY, CDR2 SVGAGI. This CDR3 has 17 residues. CDR3: CASMPVAGGLSYNEQFF. The CDR3 nucleotides are TGTGCCAGCATGCCAGTAGCGGGAGGGCTCTCCTACAATGAGCAGTTCTTC.

To note about this clonotype: Likely a read error: the CDR3 ends without its conserved phenylalanine or tryptophan. It is unclear where the CDR3 begins or ends on the DNA, so no DNA is shown, and the CDR3 is as TCRdb lists it. This chain links TRBV2 with TRBJ1-6. Both ends counted, the CDR3 spans 9 residues. Germline V gives CDR1 SNHLY, CDR2 FYNNEI. The CDR3 sequence is CASSDRSSY.

This clonotype has ten or more counts. The rearrangement links TRBV4-1 to TRBJ2-7; no clear D. Deletions cut 1 base from V and 1 base from J, with 11 bases between. Germline CDR1 and CDR2: MGHRA and YSYEKL. This CDR3 region has 15 residues. The CDR3 here is CASSQARQSSYEQYF. CDR3 DNA sequence: TGCGCCAGCAGCCAAGCACGGCAGAGTTCCTACGAGCAGTACTTC.

In this sample, this clonotype turned up many times. The J gene is TRBJ2-5, the V gene TRBV4-1; the match to TRBD1 covers 10 bases. The CDR3 loop spans 16 amino acids. Germline V gives CDR1 MGHRA, CDR2 YSYEKL. The trim removed 2 bases at V and 6 bases at J, leaving 9 bases unmatched. The CDR3 DNA follows: TGCGCCAGCAGCCAACCACGGGACAGGGGAATGAAGACCCAGTACTTC. Translating it yields CASSQPRDRGMKTQYF.

There are many counts of this clonotype. The chain combines TRBV9 with TRBJ2-1; TRBD2 aligns across 8 bases. The germline V gene has CDR1 SGDLS and CDR2 YYNGEE. The CDR3 has 18 amino acids. The junction had 10 bases not matched to a gene; V was cut back by 0 bases and J by 2 bases. The CDR3 coding sequence is TGTGCCAGCAGCGTAGCTTCGGGGGGGTTAGGTACCTACAATGAGCAGTTCTTC. Encoded protein: CASSVASGGLGTYNEQFF.

The table lists this clonotype with many counts. V is TRBV7-9 and J is TRBJ1-1; TRBD1 is a possible D gene (6 bases). The CDR3 extends over 14 amino acids. Germline V gene data show CDR1 as SEHNR and CDR2 as FQNEAQ (reference sequence). V lost 3 bases to trimming and J lost 1 base, with 9 bases between them. The DNA of the CDR3 is TGTGCCAGCAGCTTGGGACACCAGAACACTGAAGCTTTCTTT. It yields the protein CASSLGHQNTEAFF.

The gene calls are TRBV18 and TRBJ2-3, with D possibly being TRBD1 (6 bases). This CDR3 has 15 amino acids. Trimming took 3 bases from V and 0 from J, leaving 10 bases between them. Germline assignment: CDR1 KGHSH and CDR2 LQKENI. The CDR3 loop is CASSPIQGSTDTQYF. Written as DNA, the CDR3 is TGTGCCAGCTCACCTATACAGGGCAGCACAGATACGCAGTATTTT.

Turning to this clonotype: A much larger clone is a single base away; this may be a read error. The chain is built from TRBV12-3 or TRBV12-4 and TRBJ2-1, with D possibly being TRBD2 (5 bases). The CDR3 contains 12 residues. V shed 6 bases and J shed 12 bases, with 15 bases lying between them. The CDR3, as DNA: TGTGCCAGCAGCCGAACTAGGAGTGGGCAGTTCTTC. Protein sequence: CASSRTRSGQFF.